This entry concerns a single TCR beta chain. The antigen it binds to is not known. Per-base quality was not reported, and no clone a single base away is much larger than it. The CDR3 sequence holds 13 residues, the cysteine and phenylalanine included. Of all the DNA, just the CDR3 is kept, 39 bases in frame from base 1. V is reduced by 0 bases and J by 11 bases, leaving a spacing of 13 bases between them. CDR1 and CDR2 are drawn from the germline V gene: SGHAT, FQNNGV. This record comes from a study of blood T cell repertoires in COVID-19 (dated by TCRdb to the early 2020s). For the wider study: Collaborator samples came from the United States, Italy and Spain and covered acute and convalescent phases of COVID-19. A freely available public database, intended as a resource for researchers studying the immune response to SARS-CoV-2, is where the repertoires were released. HLA class I and class II types, where available, came from metadata supplied by the sample provider rather than from assay-based typing. The samples were drawn from two sources: the first 160 participants of the ongoing ImmuneRACE study, and 1,000 to 1,500 subjects contributed by 6 global collaborators. The material from the prospective study consisted of cDNA or gDNA derived from T cells, B-cell-depleted T cells, or PBMCs. The sample metadata nearly always contained a de-identified subject ID, COVID-19 status, age in years and sex. Subjects who had been exposed to COVID-19, were actively infected with it, or had recovered from it provided the deeply sampled blood TCRbeta repertoires that made up the dataset.

Paper-wide results and their limitations: The amount of clinical and demographic metadata varied by source and participant and was provided uncurated.

TCRbeta CDR3 regions were amplified from genomic DNA by means of the immunoSEQ Assay, a bias-controlled multiplex PCR. The source study handled its data this way. The number of nucleated cells in each sample was estimated by amplification of reference gene primers within the assay. To quantify the absolute abundance of each unique TCRbeta CDR3 rearrangement, sequence reads were collapsed and filtered. For each sample, productive Simpson clonality was calculated by taking the square root of Simpson's diversity index across productive rearrangements. Sourced from immuneACCESS, this table was stored by TCRdb with only in-frame sequences that have V and J called. A share of the clones is absent; for the studies checked, an unresolved V gene accounts for under half, and the remainder has no known explanation. Clonal size and the V and J genes are those of that table, whereas D and trimming came from the DNA. The sample table holds 450,000 to 500,000 clones, of which 70% to 90% were seen once. The top ten constitute approximately 2.9% of the sample.

The collaborating institutions used their own protocols to collect whole blood in K2EDTA tubes. For TCRbeta analysis, collaborators shipped samples as frozen whole blood, isolated PBMCs, or DNA extracted from either of those sample types. This receptor was identified in a human donor in a cohort sampled during active COVID-19. The V gene is TRBV11-2 and the J gene is TRBJ1-1, and TRBD1 may be the D gene, going by 5 matching bases. The sequencing input was peripheral blood. The CDR3 protein: CASSLDQVGVAFF. The nucleotide sequence is given as TGTGCCAGCAGCTTAGATCAAGTAGGGGTTGCTTTCTTT.